One sample yielded the 4 T cell receptor beta chains listed below, sequenced in a study of siplizumab effects on memory and regulatory T cells. Repertoires were generated with immunoSEQ multiplex PCR, while TCRdb's copy carries only in-frame clones and drops some. Of about 120,000 clones detected, around 95% appear once; the ten largest clones hold approximately 0.17%. The sequenced sample consisted of non-Treg CD4+ T cells sorted from blood. All receptors derive from a human donor in good health.

This rearrangement joins TRBV5-1 to TRBJ2-6, with a weak D call TRBD2 (6 bases). V gave up 6 bases and J gave up 0 bases, with 13 bases separating them. Germline CDR1 SGHRS, CDR2 YFSETQ. The CDR3 length is 16 residues. CDR3 amino acids: CASTGTDYSGANVLTF. The CDR3 nucleotides are TGCGCCAGCACAGGGACGGACTACTCTGGGGCCAACGTCCTGACTTTC.

The CDR3 spells CASSQTVWGYTF. CDR3 bases: TGTGCCAGCAGCCAGACAGTTTGGGGCTACACCTTC. This rearrangement joins TRBV11-2 to TRBJ1-2, with TRBD1 as a possible D gene (5 bases). Per the germline V gene, CDR1 is SGHAT and CDR2 is FQNNGV. Trimming cost V 5 bases and J 8 bases, with 12 bases left between them. The CDR3 covers 12 residues. Using reference TRBV11-2 and TRBJ1-2 for the parts outside the CDR3, the full variable domain is EAGVAQSPRYKIIEKRQSVAFWCNPISGHATLYWYQQILGQGPKLLIQFQNNGVVDDSQLPKDRFSAERLKGVDSTLKIQPAKLEDSAVYLCASSQTVWGYTFGSGTRLTVV.

The chain employs TRBV30 and TRBJ1-1; D is unclear. The ends were cut back, 0 bases at V and 5 bases at J, with 10 bases in the middle. From germline, CDR1 is GTSNPN and CDR2 SVGIG (reference sequence). The CDR3 runs 13 residues. CDR3 coding DNA: TGTGCCTGGAGTGTACGGGGAGGTACTGAAGCTTTCTTT. It codes for CAWSVRGGTEAFF.

The rearrangement uses TRBV7-7 and TRBJ2-1; 9 bases match TRBD1. Germline V gene data show CDR1 as SSHAT and CDR2 as FNYEAQ (reference sequence). This CDR3 is built from 15 residues. V trimming: 5 bases; J trimming: 8 bases; junction bases outside the gene matches: 10. The CDR3 protein is CASSPAGTGSDEQFF. In nucleotides, the CDR3 is TGTGCCAGCAGCCCAGCCGGGACAGGGTCGGATGAGCAGTTCTTC. Looking up the rest from reference TRBV7-7 and TRBJ2-1 gives the full variable domain: GAGVSQSPRYKVTKRGQDVTLRCDPISSHATLYWYQQALGQGPEFLTYFNYEAQPDKSGLPSDRFSAERPEGSISTLTIQRTEQRDSAMYRCASSPAGTGSDEQFFGPGTRLTVL.